This is a list of T cell receptor beta chains from one sample in a study of shared clonotypes between healthy human individuals. Produced via immunoSEQ multiplex PCR; TCRdb's table is partial and in-frame only. The sample yields roughly 2 million clones, roughly 95% seen once. Specimen: naive CD4+ T cells sorted from blood. These receptors all stem from a man between 18 and 35 years old in good health. Each CDR3 is given with its conserved first and last residue. The D gene is left open where the match is weak. Clone size is given for some rows only: seen once, a few or many times, or a class if the clone is expanded.

15 once TRBJ2-6 TRBV5-3 NA TGTGCCAGAAACCTCAGGGGTTCTGGGGCCAACGTCCTGACTTTC CARNLRGSGANVLTF
14 NA TRBJ2-1 TRBV9 NA TGTGCCAGCAGCGCCACAGGAGGTTACAATGAGCAGTTCTTC CASSATGGYNEQFF
18 NA TRBJ1-5 TRBV6-4 TRBD1 TGTGCCAGCAGTGACCAAGACAGGGGGCGGGAGAGCAATCAGCCCCAGCATTTT CASSDQDRGRESNQPQHF
14 NA TRBJ2-7 TRBV19 NA TGTGCCAGTAGCCTCACAGGCAACTCCTACGAGCAGTACTTC CASSLTGNSYEQYF
14 few TRBJ1-5 TRBV30 NA TGTGCCTGGAGTGTAACTGGGGGCAATCAGCCCCAGCATTTT CAWSVTGGNQPQHF
15 NA TRBJ1-5 TRBV28 TRBD1 TGTGCCAGCAGTCAAACAGGGGGAACAAATCAGCCCCAGCATTTT CASSQTGGTNQPQHF
16 NA TRBJ2-7 TRBV28 NA TGTGCCAGCAGTCTTAGAGCCCACAGGGTGCGCAGCGAGCAGTACTTC CASSLRAHRVRSEQYF
15 NA TRBJ1-2 TRBV4-3 NA TGCGCCAGCAGCCAAGATTGGCAGATTCAAAGAGGCTACACCTTC CASSQDWQIQRGYTF
16 NA TRBJ2-3 TRBV19 TRBD1 TGTGCCAGTAGGTTGACAGGGGGCTCCCGCACAGATACGCAGTATTTT CASRLTGGSRTDTQYF
13 NA TRBJ2-4 TRBV29-1 TRBD1 TGCAGCGTATCCGGGACAGGGGCGGTCATTCAGTACTTC CSVSGTGAVIQYF
14 NA TRBJ2-5 TRBV2 TRBD1 TGTGCCAGTCAGGACAGGGACATGGCAGAGACCCAGTACTTC CASQDRDMAETQYF
18 once TRBJ2-6 TRBV4-1 TRBD1 TGCGCCAGCAGCCAAGGGGGACAGGGAGACGCTGGGGCCAACGTCCTGACTTTC CASSQGGQGDAGANVLTF
18 NA TRBJ2-3 TRBV10-3 NA TGTGCCATCAGTGAGTCATGGGGGAGTCAAGGAGGCACAGATACGCAGTATTTT CAISESWGSQGGTDTQYF
16 once TRBJ2-3 TRBV7-6 NA TGTGCCAGCAGCACCGGACTGGCGTATAGCACAGATACGCAGTATTTT CASSTGLAYSTDTQYF